The 9 T cell receptor beta chains given below trace back to one sample, sequenced in a study of blood T cell repertoires in COVID-19. Sequencing was performed with immunoSEQ multiplex PCR; in TCRdb, only in-frame clones are kept and a portion is missing. The table lists over 85,000 clones, approximately 85% of them singletons, with under 4.5% in the top ten. The sequencing sample was made of peripheral blood. The receptors were gathered from a man aged 60 to 75 with acute or convalescent COVID-19.

This CDR3 reads CASWRGQTEAFF. CDR3 coding DNA: TGTGCCAGTTGGAGAGGGCAGACTGAAGCTTTCTTT. V usage is TRBV19 and J usage is TRBJ1-1; unclear D gene. The V end lost 8 bases, the J end lost 5 bases, and 12 bases lay between the germline ends. The CDR3 runs to 12 residues. Germline V gives CDR1 LNHDA, CDR2 SQIVND (reference sequence).

This clone occurred once. J is TRBJ2-3 and V is TRBV10-3; TRBD2 aligns across 7 bases. The ends lost 4 bases at V and 4 bases at J; junction bases unmatched: 5. There are 14 residues in the CDR3. Germline CDR1 and CDR2: ENHRY and SYGVKD. The CDR3 loop is CAISGVAGADTQYF. As DNA, the CDR3 is TGTGCCATCAGTGGGGTAGCGGGCGCAGATACGCAGTATTTT.

The rearrangement links TRBV4-2 to TRBJ1-2; D gene uncertain. Germline V gene data show CDR1 as LGHNA and CDR2 as YNFKEQ. The CDR3 runs 15 residues. Trimming shortened V by 4 bases and J by 7 bases, and 19 bases separated the two germline ends. DNA for the CDR3: TGTGCCAGCAGCCTCAATTTATTCCTCCGGAGTGGCTACACCTTC. It specifies CASSLNLFLRSGYTF.

The chain has TRBV29-1 and TRBJ1-2; D is undetermined. The CDR3 length is 12 residues. Per the germline V gene, CDR1 is SQVTM and CDR2 is ANQGSEA. V lost 3 bases and J lost 7, with 12 bases in between. CDR3 sequence reads: CSVEPSRGGYTF. CDR3 sequence (DNA): TGCAGCGTTGAGCCCAGTCGTGGTGGCTACACCTTC. Full variable domain (outside the CDR3, taken from reference TRBV29-1 and TRBJ1-2): SAVISQKPSRDICQRGTSLTIQCQVDSQVTMMFWYRQQPGQSLTLIATANQGSEATYESGFVIDKFPISRPNLTFSTLTVSNMSPEDSSIYLCSVEPSRGGYTFGSGTRLTVV.

The rearrangement uses TRBV10-3 and TRBJ1-3, with 7 bases aligning to TRBD1. The CDR3 length is 15 residues. V gave up 4 bases and J gave up 2 bases; unmatched junction bases: 5. Germline values: CDR1 ENHRY, CDR2 SYGVKD. CDR3 nucleotide sequence: TGTGCCATCAGTGGGGTGGACAGGACTGGAAACACCATATATTTT. This translates into CAISGVDRTGNTIYF.

This rearrangement joins TRBV6-5 to TRBJ2-3, with 13 bases identical to TRBD2. From germline, CDR1 is MNHEY and CDR2 SVGAGI. The CDR3 sequence is 15 residues long. Trimming at V came to 4 bases and at J to 4 bases, leaving 2 bases not matched to a gene. For the CDR3, the DNA is TGTGCCAGCAGTTGGACTAGCGGGAGTGCAGATACGCAGTATTTT. This codes for CASSWTSGSADTQYF.

For the CDR3, the DNA is TGTGCCAGCAGCTTAGCAGGGGGCAATCAGCCCCAGCATTTT. Its translation is CASSLAGGNQPQHF. This chain connects TRBV7-2 to TRBJ1-5, with D perhaps TRBD1 (5 bases). Trimming removed 0 bases at V and 2 bases at J, with 5 bases between. Germline CDR1 SGHTA, CDR2 FQGNSA. The CDR3 has 14 amino acids.

The rearrangement joins TRBV2 to TRBJ2-1; 10 nucleotides match TRBD2. This CDR3 region has 15 residues. In germline, CDR1 is SNHLY, CDR2 FYNNEI. Trimming removed 6 bases from V and 3 bases from J; junction bases left unmatched: 5. CDR3 coding DNA: TGTGCCAGCAGAACTAGCGGGACTCACTACAATGAGCAGTTCTTC. It codes for CASRTSGTHYNEQFF.

The chain recombines TRBV11-2 with TRBJ2-3; D might be TRBD2 (5 bases). The CDR3 runs to 12 residues. Germline CDR1 and CDR2: SGHAT and FQNNGV. The V and J ends lost 3 bases and 7 bases respectively, with 8 bases between them. As DNA, the CDR3 is TGTGCCAGCAGCTTTGAGCGGAATACGCAGTATTTT. It is translated as CASSFERNTQYF.